This T cell receptor beta chain was documented in a study of long-term antiretroviral therapy in people with HIV (dated by TCRdb to the early 2020s). For the wider study: The earliest samples were collected roughly a decade before the 2015 WHO recommendation for immediate ART, at a time when ART was usually postponed until CD4 counts fell. A retrospective serial study tested whether ART initiation and durable HIV suppression were associated with changes in peripheral blood TRB repertoire composition and diversity. From over 25 adults with confirmed HIV infection, the cohort provided approximately 190 cryopreserved PBMC samples, gathered serially across a mean of around six years (range 1-12). About 40% of the 30 participants with HIV were female. No cross-contamination during QIAcube processing turned up in test extractions that ran a monoclonal T-cell line alongside around 32 polyclonal samples.

For this clone: This clone's antigen is unknown. Base qualities are missing; no much larger clone stands one base away.

Participants were included only if at least one PBMC sample before ART initiation and at least two post-ART samples were available. All participants with HIV were treated in the United States of America. Before DNA extraction, cryopreserved samples of roughly 1-11 million PBMC were thawed and then washed. At the time of the earliest PBMC sample, participants with HIV were aged between about 20 and 55 years. PBMC samples were contributed by each participant from 1-4 timepoints before ART initiation and 2-8 timepoints after ART initiation, with a median of 7 samples. Serial HIV viral load, CD4+ T-cell count, ART history and demographic data were obtained for every participant. Genomic DNA was extracted from unsorted PBMC with a Qiagen kit on a QIAcube, processed in batches of 12 samples. The immunoSEQ hsTCRB v3.0 assay was used at survey level resolution for TRB variable region sequencing. TRB sequencing targeted a depth of roughly 35,000-55,000 T-cell genomes per sample. TRB libraries were pooled and sequenced on an Illumina MiSeq using a v3 150-cycle kit. In the paper's pipeline: Analysis of repertoires was carried out in R inside a reproducible Nextflow workflow spanning QC, data transformation and analysis. LymphoSeq2, an R package for AIRR-Seq data exploration, was used to implement custom analyses. After excluding a handful of samples that yielded fewer than 5000 total TRB sequences, 188 HIV repertoires remained for analysis. Among the 180 to 200 HIV repertoires that were kept, 59 were collected before ART initiation and over 120 were collected after ART initiation. Each repertoire was downsampled to 5000 TRB nucleotide sequences, and summary statistics were averaged across 100 downsampling iterations. The analysis kept only TRB sequences whose CDR3 regions were at least seven amino acids long. Two measures captured diversity: a Shannon entropy-derived clonality score and the Gini coefficient. In the repertoire networks, any two of the top 5000 CDR3 amino acid sequences were linked whenever the two sequences differed by an edit distance of one. GLIPH2 predicted antigen specificity groups and MHC restriction for TRB CDR3 amino acid sequences. CDR3 amino acid sequences were matched against VDJdb and McPAS-TCR to flag known CMV, EBV, HIV or tissue antigen associations. Pre-ART, post-ART and control groups were compared with Wilcoxon signed-rank tests and Holm-Bonferroni correction. Here the immuneACCESS table is served through TCRdb, limited to in-frame sequences with V and J called. Missing clones are a known gap in these copies; in checked studies unresolved V genes cover under half, and the rest lacks a known reason. For V, J and clone size, that table is used; D and trimming come from the DNA. The sample table holds 30,000 to 35,000 clones, of which over 70% were seen once. The ten largest clones capture over 7% of the sample.

Findings and caveats that apply to the study as a whole: Because pre-ART samples had limited cell numbers, unsorted PBMC were profiled rather than sorted CD4+ and CD8+ T cells. ART initiation was associated with a significant increase in TRB diversity, but diversity stayed significantly below transplant donor controls even after long-term ART. The repertoire was dominated across all time points by expanded TRB clones identified before ART initiation, although this dominance was seen to fluctuate and to decrease in many PLHIV after ART. Because PBMC availability was limited, only the TCR beta chain was sequenced, with no alpha chain pairing. No data were available on ART adherence, viral resistance or therapy changes, limiting inferences about post-ART repertoire changes. CDR3 length ranges in HIV repertoires were narrower than in controls, and network structure suggested an antigen-experienced repertoire with only a slight naive shift after ART. The samples span the years 2004 to 2017, and the ART regimens used at that time may not be as effective as current regimens.

V lost 7 bases and J lost 7 bases; the stretch between them is 11 bases long. The CDR3 covers 11 residues, taking in both the cysteine and the phenylalanine. CDR3 DNA only is kept here, 33 bases in frame from base 1. Looking up the germline V gene yields CDR1 MNHNS and CDR2 SASEGT. Sequences were derived from unsorted PBMCs, sampled 3.1 years after starting antiretroviral therapy. The TCR originated in a woman aged 50 to 60 with HIV. The V and J segments used are TRBV6-1 and TRBJ2-7, and possibly TRBD1, on 6 matching bases. The nucleotides are TGTGCCAGCACCGTCCAGGGGGAGCAGTACTTC. It specifies CASTVQGEQYF.